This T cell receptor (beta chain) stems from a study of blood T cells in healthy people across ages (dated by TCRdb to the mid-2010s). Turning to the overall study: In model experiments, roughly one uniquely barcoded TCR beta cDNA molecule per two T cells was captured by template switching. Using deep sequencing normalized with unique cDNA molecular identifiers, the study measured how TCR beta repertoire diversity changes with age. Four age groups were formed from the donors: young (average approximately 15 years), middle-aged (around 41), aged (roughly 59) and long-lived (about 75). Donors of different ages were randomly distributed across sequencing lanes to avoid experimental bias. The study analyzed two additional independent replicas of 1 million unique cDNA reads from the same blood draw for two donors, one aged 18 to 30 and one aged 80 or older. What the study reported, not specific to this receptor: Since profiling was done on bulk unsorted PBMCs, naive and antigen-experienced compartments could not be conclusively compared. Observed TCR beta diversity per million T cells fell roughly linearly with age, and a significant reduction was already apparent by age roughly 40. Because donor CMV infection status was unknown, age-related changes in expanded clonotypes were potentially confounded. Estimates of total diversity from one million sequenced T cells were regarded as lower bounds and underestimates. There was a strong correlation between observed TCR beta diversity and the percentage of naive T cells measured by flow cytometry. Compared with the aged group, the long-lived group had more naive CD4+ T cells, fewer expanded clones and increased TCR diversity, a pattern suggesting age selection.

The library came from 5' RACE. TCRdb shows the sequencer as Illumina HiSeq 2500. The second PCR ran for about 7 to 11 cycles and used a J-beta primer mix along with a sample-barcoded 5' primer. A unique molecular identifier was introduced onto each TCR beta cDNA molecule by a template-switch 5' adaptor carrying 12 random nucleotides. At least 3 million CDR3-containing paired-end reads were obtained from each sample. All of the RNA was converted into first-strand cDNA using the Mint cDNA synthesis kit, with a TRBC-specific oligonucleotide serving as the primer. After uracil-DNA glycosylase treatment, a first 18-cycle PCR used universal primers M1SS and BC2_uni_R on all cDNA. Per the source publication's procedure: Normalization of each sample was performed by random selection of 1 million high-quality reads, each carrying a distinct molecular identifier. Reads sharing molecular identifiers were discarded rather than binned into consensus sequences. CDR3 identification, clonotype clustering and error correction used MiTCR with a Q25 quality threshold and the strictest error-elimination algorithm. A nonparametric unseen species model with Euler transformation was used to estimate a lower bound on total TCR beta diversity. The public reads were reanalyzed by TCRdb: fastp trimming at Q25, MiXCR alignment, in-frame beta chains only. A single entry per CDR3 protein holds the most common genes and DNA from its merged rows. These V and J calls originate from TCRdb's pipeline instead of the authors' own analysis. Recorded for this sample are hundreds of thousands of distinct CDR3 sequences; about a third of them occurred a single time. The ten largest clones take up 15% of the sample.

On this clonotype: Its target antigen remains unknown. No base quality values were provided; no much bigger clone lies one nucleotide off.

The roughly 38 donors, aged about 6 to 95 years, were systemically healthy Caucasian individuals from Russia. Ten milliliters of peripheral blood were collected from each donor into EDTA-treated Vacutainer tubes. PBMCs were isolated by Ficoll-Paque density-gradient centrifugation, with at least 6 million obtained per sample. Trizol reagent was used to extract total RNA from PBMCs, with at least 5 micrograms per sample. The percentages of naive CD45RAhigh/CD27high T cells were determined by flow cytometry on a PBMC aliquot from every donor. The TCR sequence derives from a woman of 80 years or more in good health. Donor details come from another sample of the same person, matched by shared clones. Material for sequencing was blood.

The CDR3: CASSLGGAGASFGNEQFF. The DNA is as follows: TGCGCCAGCAGCTTGGGGGGGGCGGGGGCGTCATTCGGCAATGAGCAGTTCTTC. In this chain, TRBV5-1 is recombined with TRBJ2-1; TRBD2 might be the D gene, on 7 matching bases. The CDR3 sequence holds 18 residues, the cysteine and phenylalanine included. Only CDR3 DNA is held: 54 bases, read in frame from base 1. CDR1 is given as SGHRS and CDR2 as YFSETQ, both from the germline V gene. V is pared back by 0 bases and J by 6 bases, with 22 bases lying between the germline termini.